The clone carrying this TCR beta chain came up a few times. Extraction also yielded germline DNA, while blood RNA was obtained from unsorted whole blood. The data originate from a study of tumor-infiltrating lymphocytes in primary liver carcinoma. TCR beta cDNA was reverse-transcribed from 500 to 550 ng of total RNA. The reaction used a constant-region primer and ProtoScript II reverse transcriptase. A slightly modified ARM-PCR protocol with three nested multiplex PCR rounds produced these TCR beta libraries. Investigators reported that the first two PCR rounds, at 10 cycles each, used TRBV1-TRBV30 forward primers with a C-beta reverse primer. Each CDR3 protein gets one entry after TCRdb re-called the multiplex PCR reads with MiXCR. The data show about 310,000 distinct CDR3 sequences, approximately 58% seen once. Per germline, CDR1 MNHEY and CDR2 SVGAGI. V lost 5 bases to trimming and J lost 5 bases, with 13 bases between them. The CDR3 loop spans 15 amino acids.

This TCR came from a woman aged 25 to 39 with primary liver carcinoma and hepatitis B virus infection. The sequenced material came from peripheral blood. The chain combines TRBV6-5 with TRBJ1-6; tentative D call: TRBD1 (6 bases). The CDR3 bases are TGTGCCAGCAGTATCAGGTGGACAGATAATTCACCCCTCCACTTT. Protein: CASSIRWTDNSPLHF.